This entry is about one T cell receptor beta chain. The antigen is unknown. The entry originates in a study of PD-1 blockade in classical Hodgkin lymphoma. Described time point: cycle 4 day 1 (C4D1), after 6 weeks of nivolumab. Every patient was affected by relapse after autologous stem cell transplantation, while exposure to brentuximab vedotin was not uniform. Clones were sequenced by immunoSEQ multiplex PCR, and TCRdb holds only the in-frame ones, with some missing. The sample contains around 57,000 clones, more than 75% of which appear only once. Study-level findings and limits: Baseline TCR diversity was reportedly lower in newly diagnosed patients than in healthy donors. It was reported as lower still in relapsed/refractory patients.

The CDR3 covers 15 residues. Trimming stripped 9 bases from V and 4 bases from J, with 22 bases between. Per germline, CDR1 SGHVS and CDR2 FNYEAQ. V gene TRBV7-6 combines with J gene TRBJ2-7, with D possibly TRBD2 on 7 matching bases. Sequenced material: peripheral blood mononuclear cells (PBMCs), taken before the fourth cycle of nivolumab. The sequence was obtained from a human donor with classical Hodgkin lymphoma. The chain's CDR3 is CASAPRGGRMYEQYF. CDR3 coding DNA: TGTGCCAGTGCCCCGAGGGGGGGTAGGATGTACGAGCAGTACTTC.